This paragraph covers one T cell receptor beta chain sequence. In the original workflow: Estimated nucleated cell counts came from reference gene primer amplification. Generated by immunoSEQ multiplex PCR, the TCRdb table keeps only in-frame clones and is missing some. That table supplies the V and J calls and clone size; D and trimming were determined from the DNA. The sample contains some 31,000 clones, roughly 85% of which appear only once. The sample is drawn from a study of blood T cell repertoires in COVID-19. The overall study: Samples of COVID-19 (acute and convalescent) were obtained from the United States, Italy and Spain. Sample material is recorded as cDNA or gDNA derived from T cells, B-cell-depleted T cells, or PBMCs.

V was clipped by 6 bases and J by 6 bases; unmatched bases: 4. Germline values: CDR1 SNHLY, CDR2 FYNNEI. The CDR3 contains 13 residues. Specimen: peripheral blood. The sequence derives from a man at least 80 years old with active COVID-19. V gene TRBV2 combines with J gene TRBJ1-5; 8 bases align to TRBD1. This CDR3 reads CASRTGGSQPQHF. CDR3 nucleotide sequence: TGTGCCAGCAGAACAGGGGGGTCTCAGCCCCAGCATTTT.